This TCR beta chain emerged from a study of T cell responses to AZD1222 COVID-19 vaccine. The protocol was immunoSEQ multiplex PCR, while the TCRdb copy is restricted to in-frame clones and leaves out a portion. Of about 110,000 clones in the sample, approximately 89% are singletons; the top ten hold 3.1%. V dropped 2 bases and J dropped 4 bases, with 11 bases sitting between them. The CDR3 loop spans 14 amino acids. Germline CDR1 SGHTA, CDR2 FQGNSA. This TCR was recovered from an adult in good health. This specimen consisted of peripheral blood, obtained on day 0 of MenACWY control vaccination. The chain carries TRBV7-2 and TRBJ1-1; D uncertain. The CDR3 coding sequence is TGTGCCAGCAGCTTACTAGTAGGCGGCACTGAAGCTTTCTTT. Translated: CASSLLVGGTEAFF.